These T cell receptor beta chains were read from a single sample in a study of Tregs in tolerant kidney transplant recipients. Assay: immunoSEQ multiplex PCR; the TCRdb copy retains only in-frame clones and omits some. The table shows about 59,000 clones, with 83% occurring only once. The source material was CD4+ T cells from blood. The receptors were gathered from a human donor in good health. Each CDR3 is given with its conserved first and last residue. D genes are given only for firm matches. Size is omitted from some rows. Given values are once, few, many or a class for expanded clones.

>-|TRBJ1-2|TRBD1|TRBV29-1
CSLRTGLYGYTF
TGCAGCCTGCGGACAGGGCTCTATGGCTACACCTTC
>-|TRBJ2-5|TRBD1|TRBV19
CASSIRWQGAPVVKTQYF
TGTGCCAGTAGTATTCGATGGCAGGGGGCCCCAGTTGTGAAGACCCAGTACTTC
>-|TRBJ1-1|TRBD1|TRBV30
CAWSGQGALSEAFF
TGTGCCTGGAGCGGACAGGGGGCGCTTTCTGAAGCCTTCTTT
>once|TRBJ2-3|TRBD2|TRBV2
CAILAGGKTDTQYF
TGTGCCATCCTAGCGGGGGGTAAGACAGATACGCAGTATTTT
>-|TRBJ2-3|TRBD2|TRBV2
CASREGLAGGGDTQYF
TGTGCCAGCAGAGAGGGACTAGCGGGAGGGGGAGATACGCAGTATTTT
>-|TRBJ1-2|-|TRBV19
CASSIEWGRGYTF
TGTGCCAGTAGTATAGAGTGGGGACGAGGCTACACCTTC
>-|TRBJ1-5|-|TRBV4-1
CASSQEWGGRHQPQHF
TGCGCCAGCAGCCAAGAATGGGGAGGGAGGCATCAGCCCCAGCATTTT
>-|TRBJ2-1|TRBD2|TRBV5-8
CASIPGTSGRQYNEQFF
TGTGCCAGCATCCCCGGGACTAGCGGGAGGCAGTACAATGAGCAGTTCTTC
>-|TRBJ1-4|-|TRBV30
CAWSVLGHMRLFF
TGTGCCTGGAGTGTACTGGGGCACATGAGACTGTTTTTT
>-|TRBJ1-2|-|TRBV2
CASKIGGSYGYTF
TGTGCCAGTAAAATCGGGGGTAGCTATGGCTACACCTTC
>-|TRBJ1-2|-|TRBV7-7
CASRPLDRTNYGYTF
TGTGCCAGCAGGCCCCTAGACAGGACGAACTATGGCTACACCTTC
>-|TRBJ2-6|-|TRBV6-1
CASSEFQYQGLGANVLTF
TGTGCCAGCAGTGAATTTCAGTATCAGGGTCTAGGGGCCAACGTCCTGACTTTC
>-|TRBJ1-6|-|TRBV19
CASSIDPKGSPLHF
TGTGCCAGTAGTATAGACCCAAAGGGCTCACCCCTCCACTTT
>-|TRBJ2-7|-|TRBV10-3
CAISGAESSYEQYF
TGTGCCATCAGTGGGGCAGAAAGCTCCTACGAGCAGTACTTC
>-|TRBJ2-1|-|TRBV5-1
CASSLVRGYNEQFF
TGCGCCAGCAGCTTGGTCAGGGGCTACAATGAGCAGTTCTTC
>-|TRBJ1-4|TRBD1|TRBV7-9
CASSLGPRTGGEKLFF
TGTGCCAGCAGCTTAGGGCCCAGGACAGGGGGTGAAAAACTGTTTTTT
>many|TRBJ1-1|-|TRBV18
CASSPRGIEAFF
TGTGCCAGCTCACCACGGGGAATTGAAGCTTTCTTT
>-|TRBJ2-5|-|TRBV2
CASAVQETQYF
TGTGCCAGCGCAGTCCAAGAGACCCAGTACTTC
>-|TRBJ2-5|TRBD2|TRBV7-6
CASSPRTSGRYQETQYF
TGTGCCAGCAGTCCAAGGACTAGCGGGAGGTACCAAGAGACCCAGTACTTC
>-|TRBJ2-1|-|TRBV6-6
CASSYSRTGEQFF
TGTGCCAGCAGTTATTCTCGTACTGGGGAGCAGTTCTTC
>-|TRBJ2-1|-|TRBV11-1
CASSFLAGGGGNEQFF
TGTGCCAGCAGCTTCCTAGCCGGGGGAGGGGGAAATGAGCAGTTCTTC
>few|TRBJ1-2|TRBD1|TRBV25-1
CASSGGQGSSGYTF
TGTGCCAGCAGTGGCGGACAGGGTAGTAGTGGCTACACCTTC
>-|TRBJ2-3|-|TRBV5-1
CASSLANGDTQYF
TGCGCCAGCAGCTTGGCAAACGGAGATACGCAGTATTTT
>-|TRBJ2-5|TRBD2|TRBV7-2
CASSLGQREETQYF
TGTGCCAGCAGCTTAGGACAGCGGGAGGAGACCCAGTACTTC
>few|TRBJ2-3|-|TRBV10-3
CAISGGQNTDTQYF
TGTGCCATCAGTGGGGGCCAGAACACAGATACGCAGTATTTT
>-|TRBJ1-5|-|TRBV7-2
CASSLGGVYNQPQHF
TGTGCCAGCAGCTTAGGGGGGGTTTACAATCAGCCCCAGCATTTT
>-|TRBJ1-1|TRBD1|TRBV7-9
CASSPNWDRVQTEAFF
TGTGCCAGCAGCCCTAACTGGGACAGGGTCCAAACTGAAGCTTTCTTT
>-|TRBJ1-6|-|TRBV30
CAWSRGGTNSPLHF
TGTGCCTGGAGTAGGGGGGGGACAAATTCACCCCTCCACTTT
>-|TRBJ1-2|-|TRBV7-2
CASTPVRGGALWGYTF
TGTGCCAGCACCCCGGTTCGGGGGGGCGCCCTATGGGGCTACACCTTC
>once|TRBJ2-7|-|TRBV2
CASSESVVGTGLSYEQYF
TGTGCCAGCAGTGAATCCGTGGTCGGCACGGGTCTGTCGTACGAGCAGTACTTC
>-|TRBJ1-4|-|TRBV5-1
CASSLAGPTGEKLFF
TGCGCCAGCAGCTTGGCCGGTCCCACCGGTGAAAAACTGTTTTTT
>-|TRBJ1-2|TRBD1|TRBV2
CASSPGQVYGYTF
TGTGCCAGCAGTCCGGGACAGGTCTATGGCTACACCTTC
>-|TRBJ2-2|TRBD1|TRBV9
CASSVTGATGELFF
TGTGCCAGCAGCGTGACAGGGGCCACCGGGGAGCTGTTTTTT
>-|TRBJ2-2|TRBD2|TRBV5-1
CASSTGLAGTGELFF
TGCGCCAGCAGCACGGGACTAGCGGGAACCGGGGAGCTGTTTTTT
>-|TRBJ2-1|TRBD2|TRBV14
CASSQDPRTSGRAAYNEQFF
TGTGCCAGCAGCCAAGATCCGCGGACTAGCGGGAGGGCCGCCTACAATGAGCAGTTCTTC
>few|TRBJ2-2|-|TRBV5-8
CASSLGGHHGELFF
TGTGCCAGCAGCTTGGGAGGCCATCACGGGGAGCTGTTTTTT
>-|TRBJ2-3|-|TRBV27
CASIGEEYF
TGTGCCAGCATAGGGGAGGAATATTTT
>-|TRBJ1-2|-|TRBV18
CASSPRPLDGYTF
TGTGCCAGCTCACCACGACCCCTTGATGGCTACACCTTC
>-|TRBJ2-2|-|TRBV7-2
CASSLDRLRTGELFF
TGTGCCAGCAGCTTAGACCGACTTCGGACCGGGGAGCTGTTTTTT
>once|TRBJ2-7|TRBD1|TRBV2
CASKGQGISYEQYF
TGTGCCAGCAAGGGACAGGGGATATCCTACGAGCAGTACTTC
>-|TRBJ2-7|TRBD1|TRBV5-4
CASSLAGTGGREQYF
TGTGCCAGCAGCTTAGCCGGGACAGGGGGTCGGGAGCAGTACTTC
>-|TRBJ2-7|TRBD2|TRBV2
CASSALGGIASYEQYF
TGTGCCAGCAGTGCCCTGGGGGGGATCGCCTCCTACGAGCAGTACTTC
>many|TRBJ1-1|-|TRBV4-1
CASSQPGGGMNTEAFF
TGCGCCAGCAGCCAACCCGGGGGAGGGATGAACACTGAAGCTTTCTTT
>-|TRBJ2-7|TRBD1|TRBV4-1
CASSQAVTTGAYEQYF
TGCGCCAGCAGCCAAGCGGTAACGACAGGGGCCTACGAGCAGTACTTC